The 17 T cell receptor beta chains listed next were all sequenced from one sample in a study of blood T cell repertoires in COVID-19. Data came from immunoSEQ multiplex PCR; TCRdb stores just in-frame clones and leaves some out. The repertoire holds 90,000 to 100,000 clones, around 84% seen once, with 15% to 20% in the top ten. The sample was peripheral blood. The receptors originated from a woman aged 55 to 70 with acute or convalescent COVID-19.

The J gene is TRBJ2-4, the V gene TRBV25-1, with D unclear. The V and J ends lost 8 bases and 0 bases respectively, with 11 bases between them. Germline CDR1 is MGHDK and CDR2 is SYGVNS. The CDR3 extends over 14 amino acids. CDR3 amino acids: CASAPRLAKNIQYF. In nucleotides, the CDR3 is TGTGCCAGCGCCCCGCGCTTAGCCAAAAACATTCAGTACTTC.

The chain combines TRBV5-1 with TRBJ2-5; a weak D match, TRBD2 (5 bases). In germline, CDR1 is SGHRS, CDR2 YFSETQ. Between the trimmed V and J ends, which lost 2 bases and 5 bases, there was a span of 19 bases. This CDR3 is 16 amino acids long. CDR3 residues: CASSFKPGSATETQYF. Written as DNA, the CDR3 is TGCGCCAGCAGCTTCAAACCGGGATCGGCGACCGAGACCCAGTACTTC.

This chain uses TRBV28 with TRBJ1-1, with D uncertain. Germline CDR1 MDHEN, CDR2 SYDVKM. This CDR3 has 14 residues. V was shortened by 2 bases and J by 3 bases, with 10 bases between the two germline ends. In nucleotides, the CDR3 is TGTGCCAGCAGTTTAATAACAGTCCACACTGAAGCTTTCTTT. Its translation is CASSLITVHTEAFF.

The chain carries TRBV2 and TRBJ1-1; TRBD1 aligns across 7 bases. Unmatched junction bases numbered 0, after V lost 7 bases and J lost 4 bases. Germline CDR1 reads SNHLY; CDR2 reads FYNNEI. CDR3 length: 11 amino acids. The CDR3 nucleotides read TGTGCCAGCAAGGGGGCCACTGAAGCTTTCTTT. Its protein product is CASKGATEAFF.

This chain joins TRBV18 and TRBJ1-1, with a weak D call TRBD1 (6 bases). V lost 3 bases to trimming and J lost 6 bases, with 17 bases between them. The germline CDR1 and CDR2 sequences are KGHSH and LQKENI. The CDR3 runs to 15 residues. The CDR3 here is CASSPPVGGGPEAFF. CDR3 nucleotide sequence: TGTGCCAGCTCACCGCCTGTAGGGGGAGGGCCTGAAGCTTTCTTT.

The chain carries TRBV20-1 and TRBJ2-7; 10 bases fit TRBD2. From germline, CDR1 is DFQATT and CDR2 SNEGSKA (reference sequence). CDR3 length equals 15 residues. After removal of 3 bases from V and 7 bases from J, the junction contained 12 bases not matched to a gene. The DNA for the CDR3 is TGCAGTGCTAGTCCCTTTCAGCGGGGGGGCGATGAGCAGTACTTC. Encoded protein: CSASPFQRGGDEQYF.

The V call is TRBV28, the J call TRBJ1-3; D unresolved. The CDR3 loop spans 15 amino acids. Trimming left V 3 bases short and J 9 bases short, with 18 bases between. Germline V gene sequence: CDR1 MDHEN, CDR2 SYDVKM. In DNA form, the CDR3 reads TGTGCCAGCAGTTTCCTTGGCGGAGGCGCTGGCACCATATATTTT. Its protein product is CASSFLGGGAGTIYF.

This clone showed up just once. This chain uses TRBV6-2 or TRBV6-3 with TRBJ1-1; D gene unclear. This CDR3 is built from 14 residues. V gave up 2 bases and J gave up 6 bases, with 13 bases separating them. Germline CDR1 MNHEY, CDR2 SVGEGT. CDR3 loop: CASSYMDSRAEAFF. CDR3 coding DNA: TGTGCCAGCAGTTACATGGATTCCCGGGCTGAAGCTTTCTTT.

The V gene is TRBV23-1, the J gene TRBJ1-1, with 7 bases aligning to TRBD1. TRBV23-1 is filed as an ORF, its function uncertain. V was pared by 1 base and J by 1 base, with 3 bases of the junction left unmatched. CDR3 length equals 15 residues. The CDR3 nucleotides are TGCGCCAGCAGTCAATGGGGACAGCCGAACACTGAAGCTTTCTTT. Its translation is CASSQWGQPNTEAFF.

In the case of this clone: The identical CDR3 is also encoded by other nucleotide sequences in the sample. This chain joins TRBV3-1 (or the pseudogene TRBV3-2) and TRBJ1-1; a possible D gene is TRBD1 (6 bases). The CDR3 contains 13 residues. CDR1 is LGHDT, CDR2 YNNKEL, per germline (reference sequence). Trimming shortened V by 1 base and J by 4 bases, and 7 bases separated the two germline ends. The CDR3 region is CASSQGRGTEAFF. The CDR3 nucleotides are TGTGCCAGCAGCCAAGGCAGGGGCACTGAAGCTTTCTTT.

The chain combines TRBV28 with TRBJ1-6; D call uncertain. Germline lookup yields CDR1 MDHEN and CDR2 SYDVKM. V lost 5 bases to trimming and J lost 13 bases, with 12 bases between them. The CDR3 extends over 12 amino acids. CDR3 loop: CASSNGFGPLHF. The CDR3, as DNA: TGTGCCAGCAGTAACGGATTCGGGCCCCTCCACTTT.

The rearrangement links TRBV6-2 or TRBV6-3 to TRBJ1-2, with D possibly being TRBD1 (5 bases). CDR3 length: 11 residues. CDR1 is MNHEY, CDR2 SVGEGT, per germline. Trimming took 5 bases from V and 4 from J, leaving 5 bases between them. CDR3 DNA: TGTGCCAGCAGTACAGGCTATGGCTACACCTTC. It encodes CASSTGYGYTF.

The CDR3 is CAISEIGTNYGYTF. CDR3 nucleotide sequence: TGTGCCATCAGTGAGATCGGGACTAACTATGGCTACACCTTC. The chain carries TRBV10-3 and TRBJ1-2, with D unresolved. The V gene lost 2 bases and the J gene lost 0 bases, with 7 bases spanning the gap. CDR3 length: 14 residues. The germline CDR1 and CDR2 sequences are ENHRY and SYGVKD.

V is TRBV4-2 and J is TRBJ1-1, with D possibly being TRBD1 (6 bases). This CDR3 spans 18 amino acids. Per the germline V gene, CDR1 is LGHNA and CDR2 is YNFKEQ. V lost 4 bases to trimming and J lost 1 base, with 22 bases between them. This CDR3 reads CASSLPTSGDRWNTEAFF. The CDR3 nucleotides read TGTGCCAGCAGCCTACCGACTTCGGGCGACAGGTGGAACACTGAAGCTTTCTTT.

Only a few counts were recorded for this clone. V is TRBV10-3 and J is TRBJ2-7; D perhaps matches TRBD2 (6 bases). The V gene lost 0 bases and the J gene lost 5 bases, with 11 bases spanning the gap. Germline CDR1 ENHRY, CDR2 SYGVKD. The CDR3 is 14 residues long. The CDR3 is CAISESAGINEQYF. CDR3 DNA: TGTGCCATCAGTGAGTCGGCGGGGATCAACGAGCAGTACTTC.

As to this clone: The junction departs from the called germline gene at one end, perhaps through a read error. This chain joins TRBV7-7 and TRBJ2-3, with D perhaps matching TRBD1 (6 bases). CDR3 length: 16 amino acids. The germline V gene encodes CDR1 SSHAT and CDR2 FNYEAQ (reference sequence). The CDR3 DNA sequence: TGTGCTAGCAGCACAAACAGGGTACTGAGCACAGATACGCAGTATTTT. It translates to CASSTNRVLSTDTQYF.

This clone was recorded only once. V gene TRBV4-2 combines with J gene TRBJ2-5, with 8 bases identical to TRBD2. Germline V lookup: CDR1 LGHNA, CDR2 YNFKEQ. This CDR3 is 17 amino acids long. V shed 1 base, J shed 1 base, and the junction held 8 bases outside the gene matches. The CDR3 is CASSQGFRGGTQETQYF. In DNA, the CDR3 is TGTGCCAGCAGCCAAGGGTTTCGCGGGGGGACCCAAGAGACCCAGTACTTC.